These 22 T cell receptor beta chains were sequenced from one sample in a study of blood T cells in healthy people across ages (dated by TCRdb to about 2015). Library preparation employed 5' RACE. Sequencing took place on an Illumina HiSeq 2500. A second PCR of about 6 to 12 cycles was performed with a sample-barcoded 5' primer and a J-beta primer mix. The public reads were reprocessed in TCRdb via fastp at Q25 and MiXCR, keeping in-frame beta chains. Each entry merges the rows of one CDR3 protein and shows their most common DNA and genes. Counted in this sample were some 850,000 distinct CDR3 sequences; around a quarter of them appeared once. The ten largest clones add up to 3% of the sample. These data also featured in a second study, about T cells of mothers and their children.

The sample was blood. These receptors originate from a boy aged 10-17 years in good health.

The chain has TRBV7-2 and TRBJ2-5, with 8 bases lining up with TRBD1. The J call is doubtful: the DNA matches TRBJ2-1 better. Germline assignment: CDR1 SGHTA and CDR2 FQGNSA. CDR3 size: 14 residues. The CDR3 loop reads CASLNRGKYNEQFF. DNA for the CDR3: TGTGCCAGCCTAAACAGGGGGAAATACAATGAGCAGTTCTTC.

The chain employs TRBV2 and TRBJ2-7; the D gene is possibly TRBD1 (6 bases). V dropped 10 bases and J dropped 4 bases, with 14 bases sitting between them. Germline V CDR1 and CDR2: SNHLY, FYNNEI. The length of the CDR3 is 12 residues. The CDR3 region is CATLQGAYEQYF. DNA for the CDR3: TGTGCCACTCTACAGGGTGCTTACGAGCAGTACTTC. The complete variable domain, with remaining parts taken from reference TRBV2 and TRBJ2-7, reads EPEVTQTPSHQVTQMGQEVILRCVPISNHLYFYWYRQILGQKVEFLVSFYNNEISEKSEIFDDQFSVERPDGSNFTLKIRSTKLEDSAMYFCATLQGAYEQYFGPGTRLTVT.

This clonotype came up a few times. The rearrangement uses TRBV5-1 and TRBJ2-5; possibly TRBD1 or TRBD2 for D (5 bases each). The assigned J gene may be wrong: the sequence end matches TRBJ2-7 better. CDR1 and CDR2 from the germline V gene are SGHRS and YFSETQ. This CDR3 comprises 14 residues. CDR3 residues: CASSSPQGRYEQYF. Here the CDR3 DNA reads TGCGCCAGCAGCTCCCCCCAGGGACGGTACGAGCAGTACTTC.

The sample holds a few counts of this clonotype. The chain's CDR3 is CASSFRPGRNTEAFF. The CDR3 DNA is TGCGCCAGCAGCTTTCGGCCGGGGAGGAACACTGAAGCTTTCTTT. This chain joins TRBV5-1 and TRBJ1-1; D is uncertain. Germline loops: CDR1 SGHRS, CDR2 YFSETQ. This CDR3 has 15 amino acids. The ends were cut back, 2 bases at V and 1 base at J, with 12 bases in the middle. The entire variable domain, with the rest obtained from reference TRBV5-1 and TRBJ1-1, is as follows: KAGVTQTPRYLIKTRGQQVTLSCSPISGHRSVSWYQQTPGQGLQFLFEYFSETQRNKGNFPGRFSGRQFSNSRSEMNVSTLELGDSALYLCASSFRPGRNTEAFFGQGTRLTVV.

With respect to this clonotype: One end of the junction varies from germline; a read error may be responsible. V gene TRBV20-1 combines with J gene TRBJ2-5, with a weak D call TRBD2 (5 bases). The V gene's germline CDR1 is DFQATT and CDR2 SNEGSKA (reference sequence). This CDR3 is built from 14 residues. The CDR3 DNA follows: TGCAGTGCTCGAGATCTAGCCGGGGAAGAGACCCAGTACTTC. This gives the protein CSARDLAGEETQYF.

The CDR3 DNA reads as TGCAGTGCGCAGGGGGCTGGCTATGGCTACACCTTC. It encodes CSAQGAGYGYTF. The V and J genes are TRBV20-1 and TRBJ1-2; 8 nucleotides match TRBD1. The germline V gene has CDR1 DFQATT and CDR2 SNEGSKA (reference sequence). CDR3 size: 12 residues. V dropped 6 bases and J dropped 4; count of bases not matched to a gene: 4.

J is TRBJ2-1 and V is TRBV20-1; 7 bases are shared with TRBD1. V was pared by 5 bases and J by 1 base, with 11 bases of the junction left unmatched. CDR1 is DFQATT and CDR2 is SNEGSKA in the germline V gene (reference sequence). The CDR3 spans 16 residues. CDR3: CSAPAGETGSYNEQFF. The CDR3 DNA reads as TGCAGTGCTCCGGCAGGGGAGACAGGGTCCTACAATGAGCAGTTCTTC.

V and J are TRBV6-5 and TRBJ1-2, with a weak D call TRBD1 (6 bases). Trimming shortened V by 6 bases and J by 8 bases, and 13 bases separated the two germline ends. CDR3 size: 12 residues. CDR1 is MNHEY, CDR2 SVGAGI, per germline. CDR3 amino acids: CASRGAEGGYTF. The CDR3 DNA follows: TGTGCCAGCAGGGGGGCCGAAGGCGGCTACACCTTC.

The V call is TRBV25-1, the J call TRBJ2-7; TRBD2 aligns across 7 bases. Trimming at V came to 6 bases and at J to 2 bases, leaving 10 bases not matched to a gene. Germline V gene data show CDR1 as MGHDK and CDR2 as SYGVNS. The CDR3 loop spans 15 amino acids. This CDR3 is CASSLSGMITYEQYF. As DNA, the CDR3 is TGTGCCAGCAGCTTAAGCGGGATGATTACCTACGAGCAGTACTTC.

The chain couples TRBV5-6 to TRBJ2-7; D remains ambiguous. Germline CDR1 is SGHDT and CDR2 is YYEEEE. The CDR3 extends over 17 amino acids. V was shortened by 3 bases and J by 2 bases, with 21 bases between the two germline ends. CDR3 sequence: CASSSPQSGDGPYEQYF. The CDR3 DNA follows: TGTGCCAGCAGCTCGCCCCAGTCAGGAGACGGACCCTACGAGCAGTACTTC.

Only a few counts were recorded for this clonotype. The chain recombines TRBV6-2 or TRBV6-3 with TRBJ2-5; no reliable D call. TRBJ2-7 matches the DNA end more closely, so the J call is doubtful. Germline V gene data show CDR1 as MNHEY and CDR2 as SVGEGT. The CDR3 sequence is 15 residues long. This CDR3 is CASSFLNSTTYEQYF. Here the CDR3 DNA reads TGTGCCAGCAGTTTCTTGAACTCTACCACCTACGAGCAGTACTTC.

For the CDR3, the DNA is TGTGCCAGCAGACCGAGGGGGGGCGGATCCTACAATGAGCAGTTCTTC. Residues: CASRPRGGGSYNEQFF. The V and J genes are TRBV7-2 and TRBJ2-1, with a tentative D call TRBD2 (7 bases). There are 16 residues in the CDR3. The germline gives CDR1 SGHTA, CDR2 FQGNSA. Trimming took off 6 bases at V and 1 base at J, with 16 bases between the two ends.

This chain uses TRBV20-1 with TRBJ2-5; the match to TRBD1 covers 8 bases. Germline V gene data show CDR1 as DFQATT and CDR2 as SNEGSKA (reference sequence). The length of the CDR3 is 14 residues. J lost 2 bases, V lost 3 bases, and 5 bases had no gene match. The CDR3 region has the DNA TGCAGTGCTAGGAGGGGGACAGGACAAGAGACCCAGTACTTC. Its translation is CSARRGTGQETQYF.

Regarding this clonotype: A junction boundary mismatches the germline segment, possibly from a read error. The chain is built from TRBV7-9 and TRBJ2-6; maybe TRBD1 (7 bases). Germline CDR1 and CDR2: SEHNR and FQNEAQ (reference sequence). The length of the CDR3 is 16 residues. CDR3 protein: CASSSDRDSGASVLTF. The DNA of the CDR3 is TGTGCCAGCAGCTCAGACAGGGACTCTGGGGCCAGCGTCCTGACTTTC.

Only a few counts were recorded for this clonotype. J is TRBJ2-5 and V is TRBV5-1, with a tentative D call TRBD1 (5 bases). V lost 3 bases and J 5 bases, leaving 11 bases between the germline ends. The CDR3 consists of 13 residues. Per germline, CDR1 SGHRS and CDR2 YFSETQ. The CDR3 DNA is TGCGCCAGCAGCTACCAGGGTAGGGAGACCCAGTACTTC. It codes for CASSYQGRETQYF. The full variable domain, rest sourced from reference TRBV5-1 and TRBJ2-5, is KAGVTQTPRYLIKTRGQQVTLSCSPISGHRSVSWYQQTPGQGLQFLFEYFSETQRNKGNFPGRFSGRQFSNSRSEMNVSTLELGDSALYLCASSYQGRETQYFGPGTRLLVL.

The CDR3 loop is CASHSGGAYEQYF. As DNA, the CDR3 is TGTGCCAGCCATAGCGGGGGGGCGTACGAGCAGTACTTC. This chain connects TRBV28 to TRBJ2-7, with TRBD2 matching over 11 bases. CDR3 size: 13 residues. V trimming: 8 bases; J trimming: 4 bases; junction bases outside the gene matches: 4. CDR1 and CDR2 (germline): MDHEN, SYDVKM.

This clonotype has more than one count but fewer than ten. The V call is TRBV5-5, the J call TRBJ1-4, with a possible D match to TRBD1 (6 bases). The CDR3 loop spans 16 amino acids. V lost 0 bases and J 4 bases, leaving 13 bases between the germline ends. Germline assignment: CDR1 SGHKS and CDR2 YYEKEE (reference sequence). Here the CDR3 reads CASSLDWGRFNEKLFF. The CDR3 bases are TGTGCCAGCAGCTTGGATTGGGGGCGGTTTAATGAAAAACTGTTTTTT.

The CDR3 sequence: CASSLQGTENQETQYF. CDR3 sequence (DNA): TGTGCCAGCAGCCTACAAGGCACAGAGAACCAAGAGACCCAGTACTTC. This rearrangement joins TRBV3-1 to TRBJ2-5; no firm D call. The germline CDR1 and CDR2 sequences are LGHDT and YNNKEL (reference sequence). Trimming removed 4 bases from V and 0 bases from J, with 15 bases in between. This CDR3 contains 16 residues.

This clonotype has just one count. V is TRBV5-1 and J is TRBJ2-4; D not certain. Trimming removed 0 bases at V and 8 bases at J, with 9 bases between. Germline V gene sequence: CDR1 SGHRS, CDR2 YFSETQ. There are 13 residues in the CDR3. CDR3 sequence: CASSLDRMDIQYF. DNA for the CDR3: TGCGCCAGCAGCTTGGACAGAATGGACATTCAGTACTTC.

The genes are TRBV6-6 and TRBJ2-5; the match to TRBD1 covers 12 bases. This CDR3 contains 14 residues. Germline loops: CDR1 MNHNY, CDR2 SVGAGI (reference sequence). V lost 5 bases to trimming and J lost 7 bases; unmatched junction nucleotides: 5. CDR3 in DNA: TGTGCCAGCAGTATGGGACAGGGGGCCGGGACCCAGTACTTC. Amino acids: CASSMGQGAGTQYF.

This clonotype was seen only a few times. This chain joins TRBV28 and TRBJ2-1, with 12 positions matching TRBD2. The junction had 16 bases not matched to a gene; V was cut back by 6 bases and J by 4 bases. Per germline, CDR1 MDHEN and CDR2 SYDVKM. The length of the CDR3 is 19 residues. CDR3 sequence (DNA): TGTGCCAGCAGCCCCACGTCGACTAGCGGGGGTTCTCCTTACAATGAGCAGTTCTTC. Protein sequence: CASSPTSTSGGSPYNEQFF.

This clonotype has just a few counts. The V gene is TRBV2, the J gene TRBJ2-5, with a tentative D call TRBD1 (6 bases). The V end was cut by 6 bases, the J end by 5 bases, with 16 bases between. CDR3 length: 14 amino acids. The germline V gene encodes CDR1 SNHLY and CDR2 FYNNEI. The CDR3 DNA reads TGTGCCAGCAGGGGACAAGTTCGCCGGGAGACCCAGTACTTC. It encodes CASRGQVRRETQYF.